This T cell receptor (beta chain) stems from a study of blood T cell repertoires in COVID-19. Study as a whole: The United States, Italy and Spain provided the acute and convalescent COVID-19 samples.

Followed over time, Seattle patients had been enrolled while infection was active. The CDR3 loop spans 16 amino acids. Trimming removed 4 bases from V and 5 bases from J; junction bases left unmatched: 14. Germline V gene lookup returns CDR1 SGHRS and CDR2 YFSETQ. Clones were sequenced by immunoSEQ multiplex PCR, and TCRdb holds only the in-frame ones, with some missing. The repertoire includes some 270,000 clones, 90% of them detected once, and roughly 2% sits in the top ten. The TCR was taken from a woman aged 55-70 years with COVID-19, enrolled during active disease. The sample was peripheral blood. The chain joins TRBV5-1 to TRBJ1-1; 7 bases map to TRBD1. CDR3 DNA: TGCGCCAGCAGCGGCAGGGACAGCCCCGGAGGAACTGAAGCTTTCTTT. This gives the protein CASSGRDSPGGTEAFF.